The 28 T cell receptor beta chains in this list originate from one sample, sequenced in a study of blood T cell repertoires in COVID-19. Libraries were prepared by immunoSEQ multiplex PCR; TCRdb keeps only in-frame clonotypes and omits some of them. The table includes approximately 400,000 clones, over 80% detected once. The sequencing sample was made of PBMCs or T cells enriched from blood (not recorded which). These receptors originate from a woman aged 50 to 60 who had recovered from COVID-19.

The V call is TRBV7-3, the J call TRBJ1-2; no firm D call. V lost 6 bases and J 0 bases, leaving 23 bases between the germline ends. CDR3 length: 18 residues. CDR1 is SGHTA, CDR2 FQGTGA, per germline. The DNA for the CDR3 is TGTGCCAGCAGTCGAAGTGGTACTCCATCCTTAGCTAACTATGGCTACACCTTC. Translation: CASSRSGTPSLANYGYTF.

The rearrangement uses TRBV9 and TRBJ2-5; TRBD1 aligns across 9 bases. Germline assignment: CDR1 SGDLS and CDR2 YYNGEE. This CDR3 comprises 15 residues. Trimming cost V 3 bases and J 4 bases; bases outside gene matches: 7. CDR3 sequence: CASSAGTGRSETQYF. CDR3 sequence (DNA): TGTGCCAGCAGCGCCGGGACAGGGAGGTCAGAGACCCAGTACTTC.

This sequence joins TRBV15 and TRBJ1-6; D uncertain. Germline V lookup: CDR1 LNHNV, CDR2 YYDKDF (reference sequence). Trimming removed 0 bases from V and 6 bases from J, with 9 bases in between. The CDR3 spans 15 residues. For the CDR3, the DNA is TGTGCCACCAGCAGAGATTCCGGTATTAATTCACCCCTCCACTTT. This sequence encodes CATSRDSGINSPLHF.

This clone was counted between two and nine times. The chain joins TRBV5-6 to TRBJ1-4, with D unclear. V lost 3 bases and J 4 bases, leaving 16 bases between the germline ends. The CDR3 length is 16 residues. From germline, CDR1 is SGHDT and CDR2 YYEEEE. In nucleotides, the CDR3 is TGTGCCAGCAGCTCCGGCCAACCCCGGGGTAATGAAAAACTGTTTTTT. Protein product: CASSSGQPRGNEKLFF. The variable domain in full, with the rest retrieved from reference TRBV5-6 and TRBJ1-4, is DAGVTQSPTHLIKTRGQQVTLRCSPKSGHDTVSWYQQALGQGPQFIFQYYEEEERQRGNFPDRFSGHQFPNYSSELNVNALLLGDSALYLCASSSGQPRGNEKLFFGSGTQLSVL.

The chain carries TRBV5-5 and TRBJ2-7; 9 bases fit TRBD1. CDR1 and CDR2 (germline): SGHKS, YYEKEE (reference sequence). V shed 2 bases, J shed 4 bases, and the junction held 4 bases outside the gene matches. The CDR3 spans 14 residues. The CDR3 here is CASSFGDRGYEQYF. DNA of the CDR3: TGTGCCAGCAGCTTCGGCGACAGGGGGTACGAGCAGTACTTC.

This chain connects TRBV7-2 to TRBJ2-3; 10 bases are shared with TRBD1. With V trimmed by 1 base and J by 3 bases, 1 base remained unmatched. CDR1 and CDR2 (germline): SGHTA, FQGNSA. The CDR3 totals 15 residues. CDR3 nucleotides: TGTGCCAGCAGCTTAGTGGGACAGGGGACAGATACGCAGTATTTT. This codes for CASSLVGQGTDTQYF.

V usage is TRBV5-1 and J usage is TRBJ2-5; 9 bases are shared with TRBD1. Germline CDR1 reads SGHRS; CDR2 reads YFSETQ. CDR3 length equals 15 residues. The trim removed 8 bases at V and 4 bases at J, leaving 12 bases unmatched. CDR3: CASSPNRGLGETQYF. The CDR3 DNA is TGCGCCAGTAGCCCTAACAGGGGGCTGGGAGAGACCCAGTACTTC.

The J gene is TRBJ1-1, the V gene TRBV10-3; D unresolved. Germline V CDR1 and CDR2: ENHRY, SYGVKD. The CDR3 runs to 14 residues. Trimming cost V 1 base and J 7 bases, with 13 bases left between them. CDR3 sequence: CAISEFPGGDEAFF. In DNA form, the CDR3 reads TGTGCCATCAGTGAGTTCCCGGGAGGAGATGAAGCTTTCTTT.

The rearrangement links TRBV11-1 to TRBJ2-7; D perhaps matches TRBD2 (5 bases). Trimming took off 4 bases at V and 0 bases at J, with 7 bases between the two ends. Germline loops: CDR1 SGHAT, CDR2 FQDESV (reference sequence). The CDR3 runs 13 residues. CDR3 amino acids: CASSYGNSYEQYF. In DNA, the CDR3 is TGTGCCAGCAGCTACGGGAACTCCTACGAGCAGTACTTC.

V usage is TRBV7-9 and J usage is TRBJ2-1, with TRBD2 matching 13 bases. Germline assignment: CDR1 SEHNR and CDR2 FQNEAQ (reference sequence). Trimming removed 5 bases from V and 10 bases from J; junction bases left unmatched: 11. This CDR3 contains 16 residues. This CDR3 reads CASSARLAGGKTEQFF. CDR3 DNA: TGTGCCAGCAGCGCAAGACTAGCGGGGGGAAAAACAGAGCAGTTCTTC.

This chain links TRBV18 with TRBJ2-1; weak D call: TRBD2 (6 bases). The CDR3 runs 15 residues. Looked up from germline, CDR1 is KGHSH and CDR2 is LQKENI. V lost 3 bases and J lost 5, with 14 bases in between. CDR3 sequence: CASSPTWGVDNEQFF. For the CDR3, the DNA is TGTGCCAGCTCACCCACCTGGGGGGTGGACAATGAGCAGTTCTTC.

V usage is TRBV4-2 and J usage is TRBJ1-5, with 7 bases fitting TRBD1. Trimming took 3 bases from V and 4 from J; bases not matched to a gene: 6. The germline V gene has CDR1 LGHNA and CDR2 YNFKEQ. The CDR3 length is 15 residues. Written as DNA, the CDR3 is TGTGCCAGCAGCCAGACCGGGACAGAGAATCAGCCCCAGCATTTT. It specifies CASSQTGTENQPQHF.

The J gene is TRBJ1-2, the V gene TRBV7-2, with D possibly TRBD1 on 6 matching bases. CDR1 is SGHTA and CDR2 is FQGNSA in the germline V gene. The V end was cut by 0 bases, the J end by 0 bases, with 8 bases between. This CDR3 contains 15 residues. The CDR3 bases are TGTGCCAGCAGCTTAGCCGGGGGGCCTAACTATGGCTACACCTTC. It is translated as CASSLAGGPNYGYTF. Supplemented by reference TRBV7-2 and TRBJ1-2, the full variable domain reads GAGVSQSPSNKVTEKGKDVELRCDPISGHTALYWYRQSLGQGLEFLIYFQGNSAPDKSGLPSDRFSAERTGGSVSTLTIQRTQQEDSAVYLCASSLAGGPNYGYTFGSGTRLTVV.

This chain joins TRBV6-5 and TRBJ1-5; D not resolved. Between the trimmed V and J ends, which lost 0 bases and 6 bases, there was a span of 6 bases. CDR3 length: 13 amino acids. Germline assignment: CDR1 MNHEY and CDR2 SVGAGI. CDR3 loop: CASSYSLTQPQHF. The CDR3 DNA sequence: TGTGCCAGCAGTTACTCCCTAACTCAGCCCCAGCATTTT.

This chain uses TRBV9 with TRBJ2-5, with D possibly TRBD1 on 5 matching bases. Germline V gene sequence: CDR1 SGDLS, CDR2 YYNGEE. The CDR3 runs 15 residues. V was cut by 0 bases and J by 7 bases, with 16 bases left in between. This CDR3 is CASSVGRQTTGTQYF. The DNA for the CDR3 is TGTGCCAGCAGCGTAGGTAGACAGACCACCGGGACCCAGTACTTC.

V is TRBV6-5 and J is TRBJ2-3, with TRBD1 matching 7 bases. Germline CDR1 reads MNHEY; CDR2 reads SVGAGI. The CDR3 length is 15 residues. The junction had 12 bases not matched to a gene; V was cut back by 8 bases and J by 4 bases. The chain's CDR3 is CASGPGTATADTQYF. The CDR3, as DNA: TGTGCCAGCGGACCCGGGACAGCTACAGCAGATACGCAGTATTTT.

The chain has TRBV12-3 or TRBV12-4 and TRBJ1-5, with D possibly matching TRBD1 (5 bases). This CDR3 spans 13 amino acids. The V end lost 4 bases, the J end lost 6 bases, and 10 bases lay between the germline ends. Here the CDR3 reads CASSSGGGQPQHF. In DNA form, the CDR3 reads TGTGCCAGCAGTTCCGGGGGGGGTCAGCCCCAGCATTTT.

The rearrangement uses TRBV11-3 and TRBJ2-1; tentatively, D is TRBD1 (5 bases). Trimming shortened V by 5 bases and J by 5 bases, and 10 bases separated the two germline ends. The CDR3 loop spans 13 amino acids. Germline V lookup: CDR1 SGHNT, CDR2 YENEEA. CDR3 nucleotides: TGTGCCAGCAGCCCTCTGACAGACAATGAGCAGTTCTTC. Encoded protein: CASSPLTDNEQFF. The full variable domain, in which reference TRBV11-3 and TRBJ2-1 provide the parts outside the CDR3, is EAGVVQSPRYKIIEKKQPVAFWCNPISGHNTLYWYLQNLGQGPELLIRYENEEAVDDSQLPKDRFSAERLKGVDSTLKIQPAELGDSAVYLCASSPLTDNEQFFGPGTRLTVL.

This clone was detected only once. The chain joins TRBV30 to TRBJ1-2; a weak D match, TRBD1 (6 bases). CDR1 GTSNPN and CDR2 SVGIG come from the germline V gene (reference sequence). V dropped 5 bases and J dropped 0 bases, with 13 bases sitting between them. There are 14 residues in the CDR3. CDR3 nucleotides: TGTGCCTGGGGAACTGGACAGTCTAACTATGGCTACACCTTC. Amino acids: CAWGTGQSNYGYTF.

The chain uses TRBV18 and TRBJ2-1, with a weak D call TRBD2 (5 bases). Germline V gene sequence: CDR1 KGHSH, CDR2 LQKENI. The CDR3 is made up of 16 amino acids. V was cut by 0 bases and J by 3 bases, with 12 bases left in between. The CDR3 DNA follows: TGTGCCAGCTCACCACCTGCGGCAGACTACTACAATGAGCAGTTCTTC. Translating gives CASSPPAADYYNEQFF.

In this sample, this clone turned up once. J is TRBJ1-1 and V is TRBV30; 7 bases align to TRBD1. The germline gives CDR1 GTSNPN, CDR2 SVGIG (reference sequence). This CDR3 is 15 amino acids long. Losses at the gene ends were 0 bases for V and 8 bases for J; bases not matched to a gene: 12. The CDR3 region is CAWSVPQPGTAEAFF. The DNA of the CDR3 is TGTGCCTGGAGTGTACCCCAACCCGGGACAGCAGAAGCTTTCTTT.

This chain joins TRBV9 and TRBJ2-7; a possible D gene is TRBD2 (7 bases). CDR3 length: 15 residues. Per the germline V gene, CDR1 is SGDLS and CDR2 is YYNGEE. Trimming left V 2 bases short and J 1 base short, with 13 bases between. This CDR3 is CASSVGGGLSYEQYF. In nucleotides, the CDR3 is TGTGCCAGCAGCGTTGGCGGGGGCCTATCCTACGAGCAGTACTTC.

J is TRBJ2-3 and V is TRBV19, with 8 bases lining up with TRBD1. From germline, CDR1 is LNHDA and CDR2 SQIVND (reference sequence). The CDR3 totals 15 residues. J gave up 5 bases and V 5 bases, and 9 bases lay outside the gene matches. CDR3 amino acids: CASSGTGGLVDTQYF. DNA for the CDR3: TGTGCCAGTAGTGGAACAGGGGGTTTGGTAGATACGCAGTATTTT.

This chain connects TRBV25-1 to TRBJ1-4; D perhaps matches TRBD1 (5 bases). Trimming took off 1 base at V and 0 bases at J, with 12 bases between the two ends. The CDR3 loop spans 17 amino acids. Per germline, CDR1 MGHDK and CDR2 SYGVNS. The DNA for the CDR3 is TGTGCCAGCAGTGAATTCCCAGGAGGGGCAACTAATGAAAAACTGTTTTTT. It encodes CASSEFPGGATNEKLFF.

This clone occurred once. This chain uses TRBV30 with TRBJ2-1; D is perhaps TRBD2 (6 bases). Germline CDR1 is GTSNPN and CDR2 is SVGIG (reference sequence). V lost 0 bases and J lost 5, with 14 bases in between. There are 15 residues in the CDR3. In DNA, the CDR3 is TGTGCCTGGAGTGTGGCGGGACTTGTTAACAATGAGCAGTTCTTC. Residues: CAWSVAGLVNNEQFF. Full variable domain (missing parts from reference TRBV30 and TRBJ2-1): SQTIHQWPATLVQPVGSPLSLECTVEGTSNPNLYWYRQAAGRGLQLLFYSVGIGQISSEVPQNLSASRPQDRQFILSSKKLLLSDSGFYLCAWSVAGLVNNEQFFGPGTRLTVL.

The DNA of the CDR3 is TGTGCCAGCAACTTGGGACAGGACACAGATACGCAGTATTTT. As protein: CASNLGQDTDTQYF. V gene TRBV9 combines with J gene TRBJ2-3, with 8 bases lining up with TRBD1. J was trimmed by 2 bases and V by 6 bases; bases with no gene match: 5. The CDR3 loop spans 14 amino acids. Germline V CDR1 and CDR2: SGDLS, YYNGEE.

V and J are TRBV6-2 or TRBV6-3 and TRBJ2-5, with D possibly being TRBD1 (6 bases). The germline V gene has CDR1 MNHEY and CDR2 SVGEGT. The CDR3 has 16 amino acids. Trimming stripped 2 bases from V and 5 bases from J, with 18 bases between. As DNA, the CDR3 is TGTGCCAGCAGTTACGCCAGAGGGGGACCCCGGGAGACCCAGTACTTC. Its protein product is CASSYARGGPRETQYF.

V usage is TRBV3-1 (or the pseudogene TRBV3-2) and J usage is TRBJ1-6, with TRBD1 matching over 8 bases. The CDR3 is 18 residues long. Germline trimming cut 1 base from V and 14 bases from J; bases unmatched to any gene: 19. Germline CDR1 reads LGHDT; CDR2 reads YNNKEL (reference sequence). The CDR3 loop is CASSQAVVRQGSSLTLHF. The CDR3 DNA is TGTGCCAGCAGCCAAGCGGTGGTGAGACAGGGGAGTTCGTTAACCCTCCACTTT.